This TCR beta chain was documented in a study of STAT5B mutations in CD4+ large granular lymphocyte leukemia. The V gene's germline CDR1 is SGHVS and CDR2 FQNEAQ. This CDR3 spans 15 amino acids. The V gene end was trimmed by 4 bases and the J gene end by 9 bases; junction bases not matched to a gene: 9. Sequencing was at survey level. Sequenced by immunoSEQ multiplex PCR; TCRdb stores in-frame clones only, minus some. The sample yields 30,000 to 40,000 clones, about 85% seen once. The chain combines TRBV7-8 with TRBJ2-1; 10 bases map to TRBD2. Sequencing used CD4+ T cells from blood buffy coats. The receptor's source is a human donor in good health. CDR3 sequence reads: CASSWTSGRLSEQFF. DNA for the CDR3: TGTGCCAGCAGCTGGACTAGCGGACGACTGAGTGAGCAGTTCTTC.